The rows below give T cell receptor beta chains drawn from one sample of a study of T cells in localized non-small cell lung cancer. Assay: immunoSEQ multiplex PCR; the TCRdb copy retains only in-frame clones and omits some. Here the sample spans approximately 1,500 clones, over 30% being singletons. Sequenced here: normal lung tissue next to the tumor, sampled before any cancer treatment. The receptors here all came from a woman aged 40-75 years with stage I squamous cell lung carcinoma. Both conserved end residues are part of each CDR3. The order of the fields is clone size, J gene, V gene, D gene, CDR3 protein, CDR3 DNA. D genes are given only for firm matches. Not every row has a clone size; where given, it reads once, few, many or a size class.

.,TRBJ2-3,TRBV29-1,.,CSVGEGGTDTQYF,TGCAGCGTTGGAGAGGGCGGGACAGATACGCAGTATTTT
.,TRBJ1-5,TRBV6-8,.,CASSGGYGQPQHF,TGTGCCAGCAGTGGAGGTTACGGGCAGCCCCAGCATTTT
.,TRBJ2-7,TRBV9,.,CASSVVGSGYEQYF,TGTGCCAGCAGCGTAGTGGGATCAGGCTACGAGCAGTACTTC
.,TRBJ2-5,TRBV30,TRBD2,CAWRDSGGGETQYF,TGTGCCTGGAGGGATAGCGGGGGGGGTGAGACCCAGTACTTC
.,TRBJ1-1,TRBV5-1,.,CASSLSPGADTEAFF,TGCGCCAGCAGCTTGTCTCCGGGGGCGGACACTGAAGCTTTCTTT
.,TRBJ1-2,TRBV4-1,.,CASSQAAGSGYTF,TGCGCCAGCAGCCAAGCGGCAGGGAGTGGCTACACCTTC
.,TRBJ2-4,TRBV15,TRBD2,CATSRAGGLAKNIQYF,TGTGCCACCAGCAGGGCGGGGGGACTAGCCAAAAACATTCAGTACTTC
few,TRBJ2-3,TRBV7-5,.,CASSLGRGLATDTQYF,TGTGCCAGCAGCTTAGGGAGGGGACTAGCGACAGATACGCAGTATTTT
.,TRBJ2-2,TRBV29-1,TRBD1,CSVDRQGTGELFF,TGCAGCGTTGACAGACAGGGGACCGGGGAGCTGTTTTTT
.,TRBJ1-6,TRBV19,.,CASSIGTGPRGNSPLHF,TGTGCCAGTAGTATCGGTACGGGACCGCGGGGGAATTCACCCCTCCACTTT
.,TRBJ2-7,TRBV11-3,.,CASSKGGGSVLEQYF,TGTGCCAGCAGCAAGGGGGGCGGGTCCGTTTTAGAGCAGTACTTC
.,TRBJ1-3,TRBV30,.,CAWSAGTYGNTIYF,TGTGCCTGGAGTGCCGGGACTTATGGAAACACCATATATTTT
.,TRBJ1-2,TRBV6-8,.,CASTTQGAPYYGYTF,TGTGCCAGCACCACACAGGGCGCGCCGTACTATGGCTACACCTTC
.,TRBJ1-1,TRBV14,TRBD1,CASSLTGGRSVGTEAFF,TGTGCTAGCAGCCTGACAGGGGGACGGAGTGTTGGGACTGAAGCTTTCTTT
.,TRBJ2-5,TRBV18,.,CASSMTRYVAQETQYF,TGTGCCAGCTCAATGACTAGATACGTTGCCCAAGAGACCCAGTACTTC
.,TRBJ2-7,TRBV10-2,TRBD1,CASRDRLVYEQYF,TGCGCCAGCCGGGACAGGCTAGTTTACGAGCAGTACTTC
.,TRBJ1-5,TRBV18,TRBD1,CASSPKNYRGGSNQPQHF,TGTGCCAGCTCACCCAAAAACTACAGGGGTGGAAGCAATCAGCCCCAGCATTTT